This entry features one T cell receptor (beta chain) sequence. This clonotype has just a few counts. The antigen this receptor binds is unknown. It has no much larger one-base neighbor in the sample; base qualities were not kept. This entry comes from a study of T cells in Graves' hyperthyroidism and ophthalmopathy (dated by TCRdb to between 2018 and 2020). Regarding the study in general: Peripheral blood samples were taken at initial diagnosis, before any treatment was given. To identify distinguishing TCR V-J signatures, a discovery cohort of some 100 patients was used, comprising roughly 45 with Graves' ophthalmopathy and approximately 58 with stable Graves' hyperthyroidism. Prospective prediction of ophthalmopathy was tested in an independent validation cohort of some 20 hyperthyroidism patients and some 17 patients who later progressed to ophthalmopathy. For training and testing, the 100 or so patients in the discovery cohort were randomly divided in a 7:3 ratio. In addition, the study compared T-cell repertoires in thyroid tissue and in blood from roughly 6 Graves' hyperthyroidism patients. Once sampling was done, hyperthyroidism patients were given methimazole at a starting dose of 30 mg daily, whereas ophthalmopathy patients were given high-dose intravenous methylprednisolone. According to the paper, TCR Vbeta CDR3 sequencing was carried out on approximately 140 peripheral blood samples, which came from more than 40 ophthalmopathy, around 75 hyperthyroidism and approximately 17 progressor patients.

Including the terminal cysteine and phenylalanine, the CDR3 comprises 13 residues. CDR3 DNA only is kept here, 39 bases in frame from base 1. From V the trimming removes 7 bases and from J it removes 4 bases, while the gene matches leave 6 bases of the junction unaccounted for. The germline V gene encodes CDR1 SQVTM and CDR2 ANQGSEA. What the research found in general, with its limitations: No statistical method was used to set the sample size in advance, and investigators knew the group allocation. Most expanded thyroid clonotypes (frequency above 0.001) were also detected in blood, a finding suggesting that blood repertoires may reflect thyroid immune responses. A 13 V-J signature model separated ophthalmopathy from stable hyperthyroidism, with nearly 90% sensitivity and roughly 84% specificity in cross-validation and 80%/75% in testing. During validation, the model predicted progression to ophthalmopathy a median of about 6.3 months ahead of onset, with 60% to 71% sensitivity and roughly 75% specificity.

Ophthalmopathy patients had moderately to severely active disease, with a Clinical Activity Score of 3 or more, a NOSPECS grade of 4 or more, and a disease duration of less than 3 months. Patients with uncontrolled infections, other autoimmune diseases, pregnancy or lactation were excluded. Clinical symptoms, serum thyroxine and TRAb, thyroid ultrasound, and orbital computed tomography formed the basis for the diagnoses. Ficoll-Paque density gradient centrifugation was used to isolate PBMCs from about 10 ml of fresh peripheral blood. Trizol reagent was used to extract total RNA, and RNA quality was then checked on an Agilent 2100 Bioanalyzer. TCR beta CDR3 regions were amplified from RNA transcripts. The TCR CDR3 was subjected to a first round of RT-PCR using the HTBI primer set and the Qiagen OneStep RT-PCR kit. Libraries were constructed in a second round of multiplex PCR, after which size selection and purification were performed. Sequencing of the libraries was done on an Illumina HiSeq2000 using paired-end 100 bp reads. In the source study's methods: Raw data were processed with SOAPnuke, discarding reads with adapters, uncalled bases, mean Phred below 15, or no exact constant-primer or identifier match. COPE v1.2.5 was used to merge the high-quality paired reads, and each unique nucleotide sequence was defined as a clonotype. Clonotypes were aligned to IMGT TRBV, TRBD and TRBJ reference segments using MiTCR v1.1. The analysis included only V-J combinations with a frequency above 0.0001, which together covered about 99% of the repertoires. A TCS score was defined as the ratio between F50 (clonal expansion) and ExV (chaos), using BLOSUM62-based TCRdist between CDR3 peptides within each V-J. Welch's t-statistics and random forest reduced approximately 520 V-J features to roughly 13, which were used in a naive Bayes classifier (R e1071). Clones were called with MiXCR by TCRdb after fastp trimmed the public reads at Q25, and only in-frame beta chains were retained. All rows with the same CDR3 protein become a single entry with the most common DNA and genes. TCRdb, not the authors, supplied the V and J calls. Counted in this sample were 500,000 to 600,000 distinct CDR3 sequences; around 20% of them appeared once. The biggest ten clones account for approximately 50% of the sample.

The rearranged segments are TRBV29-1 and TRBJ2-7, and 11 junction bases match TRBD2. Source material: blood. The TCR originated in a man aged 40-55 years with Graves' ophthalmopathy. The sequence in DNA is TGCAGCGGCCCCGGGACTAGCGGTTACGAGCAGTACTTC. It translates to CSGPGTSGYEQYF.